The entry below describes one T cell receptor beta chain. Many counts were recorded for this clonotype. It has no known antigen specificity. Germline and junction disagree at one end, which may indicate a read error. This specimen belongs to a study of Graves' ophthalmopathy and Graves' hyperthyroidism listed by TCRdb under 2018. With regard to the full study: Peripheral blood was collected before any treatment was given, at the time of initial diagnosis. To tell Graves' ophthalmopathy apart from Graves' hyperthyroidism, and to predict which patients would progress to ophthalmopathy, the study relied on TCR beta repertoire signatures. In total, 135 blood samples were TCR-sequenced: some 40 ophthalmopathy, under 80 hyperthyroidism and roughly 17 hyperthyroidism-to-ophthalmopathy patients. A discovery set of 100 patients (43 ophthalmopathy, 57 stable hyperthyroidism) was enrolled to explore V-J signatures distinguishing ophthalmopathy from hyperthyroidism. An independent validation cohort was composed of approximately 19 hyperthyroidism patients and 17 patients who later progressed from hyperthyroidism to ophthalmopathy. In five or six hyperthyroidism patients, T-cell repertoires of thyroid tissue and blood were compared. Following sampling, methimazole starting at 30 mg daily was administered to hyperthyroidism patients, and high-dose intravenous methylprednisolone was administered to ophthalmopathy patients. The 100 discovery patients were randomly split 7:3 into training and test sets.

In the germline V gene (reference sequence), CDR1 corresponds to SSHAT and CDR2 to FNYEAQ. The CDR3 sequence holds 15 residues, the cysteine and phenylalanine included. Only the CDR3 DNA stays, 45 bases, in frame from base 1. For repertoire sequencing, the TCR beta CDR3 regions were amplified from RNA transcripts. The first round of RT-PCR was done with HTBI primers and the Qiagen OneStep RT-PCR kit, and was followed by a second round of multiplex PCR, then size selection and purification. The libraries underwent paired-end sequencing with 100 bp reads on an Illumina HiSeq2000. Per the original workflow: SOAPnuke was used for read processing, and reads with adapters, uncalled bases, a mean Phred below 15, or no exact constant-primer or identifier match were discarded. High-quality paired reads were merged with COPE v1.2.5. Unique nucleotide sequences were defined as clonotypes and aligned to IMGT TRB V, D and J references using MiTCR v1.1. Only V-J combinations with frequency above 0.0001 were analysed, covering approximately 99% of repertoires. A TCR clonal expansion and chaos score per V-J combination was defined as the ratio of F50 clonal expansion to chaos observed in the TCRdist matrix. Welch's t-statistics and random forest were used to reduce the features to about a dozen V-J combinations, which were then used as input to a naive Bayes classifier. The similarity between thyroid and blood repertoires was quantified using the Morisita-Horn index. The public sequencing data were trimmed at Q25 with fastp and processed into clonotypes with MiXCR by TCRdb, which kept only in-frame beta chains. When rows share a CDR3 protein, they turn into one entry using the most common DNA and genes. TCRdb's processing, not the study's, gives the V and J calls here. For this sample the table gives some 520,000 distinct CDR3 sequences, of which approximately 14% were detected only once. Roughly 9.8% of the sample is taken by the ten largest.

The paper as a whole reports these results and caveats: In validation, the model predicted ophthalmopathy progression with about 70% sensitivity and around 72% specificity; some 13 predicted patients were CT-confirmed with GO in a median of about 7.1 months. No statistical method was used to predetermine the sample size, and group allocation was not hidden from the investigators. The 13-signature model separated ophthalmopathy from stable hyperthyroidism with around 90% sensitivity and around 81% specificity in cross-validation, and 80%/75% in the test set. Most expanded thyroid clonotypes with a frequency above 0.001 also appeared in blood, which suggests that blood repertoires may reflect the immune response in the thyroid.

The ophthalmopathy patients had moderately to severely active disease, with a Clinical Activity Score of 3 or higher, a NOSPECS grade of 4 or higher, and a disease duration of less than 3 months. Patients were excluded if they had other autoimmune diseases, uncontrolled infections, pregnancy or lactation. Diagnosis was based on clinical symptoms, serum thyroxine, TRAb, thyroid ultrasound and orbital computed tomography. PBMCs were isolated from approximately 10 ml of fresh peripheral blood by Ficoll-Paque density gradient centrifugation. Total RNA was extracted with Trizol reagent and quality-checked on an Agilent 2100 Bioanalyzer.

The chain uses TRBV7-7 and TRBJ2-5, and TRBD2 may be the D gene, going by 5 matching bases. The specimen sequenced was blood. The clonotype comes from a woman in her twenties or thirties with Graves' ophthalmopathy. Donor details come from another sample of the same person, matched by shared clones. The DNA sequence reads TGTGCTAGCACCCCGATTGGGCTTCGAGGGGAGACCCAGTACTTC. Translated, it reads CASTPIGLRGETQYF.